This T cell receptor beta chain was sequenced for a study of blood T cells in healthy people across ages. The authors ran a second PCR of about 6 to 11 cycles using a sample-barcoded 5' primer and a J-beta primer mix. Each CDR3 protein is one row after TCRdb ran MiXCR on the 5' RACE reads. Among 2 million or so distinct CDR3 sequences listed, around half were seen once. The germline V gene has CDR1 SEHNR and CDR2 FQNEAQ (reference sequence). CDR3 size: 15 residues. With V trimmed by 5 bases and J by 8 bases, 12 bases remained unmatched. The TCR sequence derives from a woman aged 40 to 50 in good health. The chain couples TRBV7-9 to TRBJ1-2; 9 nucleotides match TRBD1. The sequenced material came from blood. The CDR3 loop is CASSLPGQGRHGYTF. CDR3 nucleotide sequence: TGTGCCAGCAGCCTTCCGGGACAGGGACGTCACGGCTACACCTTC.